This T cell receptor beta chain was sequenced during a study of sequential checkpoint blockade in melanoma. Study as a whole: First-line arms were nivolumab then ipilimumab, or the reverse, randomized 1:1. 75 to 95 pretreatment tumor DNA samples were TCRβ immunosequenced.

Treatment meaning: randomized to nivolumab then ipilimumab (arm A) or the reverse (arm B). The germline V gene encodes CDR1 MNHGY and CDR2 SAAAGT. The CDR3 covers 14 residues. Study outcomes and limitations: Mutational load did not correlate with tumor T-cell fraction or clonality.

Profiling relied on immunoSEQ multiplex PCR, and the TCRdb table lists in-frame clones only, not all of them. Of approximately 4,000 clones listed, roughly 24% are singletons. On this clone: Its target is not known. One junction end disagrees with the germline gene, perhaps due to a read error.

Sequenced material: tumor tissue (inferred from file names), taken from a patient given nivolumab and ipilimumab in sequence. The rearrangement links TRBV6-8 to TRBJ2-1; the match to TRBD2 covers 9 bases. The sequence came from a human donor with melanoma. Here the CDR3 DNA reads TGTGCCATCAGTAGCGGGGGCTCCTACAATGAGCAGTTCTTC. This gives the protein CAISSGGSYNEQFF.